These T cell receptor beta chains were read from a single sample in a study of cytomegalovirus exposure and HLA in healthy donors. The data were produced by immunoSEQ multiplex PCR, yet TCRdb's version contains in-frame clones alone and is incomplete. Of about 300,000 clones listed, more than 75% are singletons. The specimen was PBMCs. The origin of the receptors is a woman younger than 30 in good health and CMV-seronegative. The CDR3 runs from the conserved cysteine through the conserved F or W. The order of the fields is D gene, V gene, J gene, clone size, CDR3 protein, CDR3 DNA. The D gene is left open where the match is weak. Not every row has a clone size; where given, it reads once, few, many or a size class.

D: NA
V: TRBV7-9
J: TRBJ2-2
size: NA
CDR3: CASSLGIGLLNTGELFF
DNA: TGTGCCAGCAGCTTAGGGATCGGACTCTTAAACACCGGGGAGCTGTTTTTT

D: NA
V: TRBV11-2
J: TRBJ2-5
size: NA
CDR3: CASSPVLAVQETQYF
DNA: TGTGCCAGCAGCCCCGTTCTTGCGGTCCAAGAGACCCAGTACTTC

D: TRBD1
V: TRBV5-1
J: TRBJ1-5
size: few
CDR3: CASSPSGGGQPQHF
DNA: TGCGCCAGCAGCCCTTCAGGGGGAGGTCAGCCCCAGCATTTT

D: TRBD1
V: TRBV6-5
J: TRBJ1-1
size: NA
CDR3: CASSYGEGATAFF
DNA: TGTGCCAGCAGTTACGGTGAGGGGGCGACAGCTTTCTTT

D: NA
V: TRBV13
J: TRBJ1-1
size: NA
CDR3: CASSSPSSNTEAFF
DNA: TGTGCCAGCAGCTCCCCCTCCTCGAACACTGAAGCTTTCTTT

D: TRBD2
V: TRBV5-1
J: TRBJ2-5
size: NA
CDR3: CASSLGLAGGGGQETQYF
DNA: TGCGCCAGCAGCTTGGGACTAGCGGGAGGCGGGGGACAAGAGACCCAGTACTTC

D: NA
V: TRBV7-6
J: TRBJ1-1
size: NA
CDR3: CASSLAPGSLNTEAFF
DNA: TGTGCCAGCAGCTTAGCCCCAGGTTCGCTGAACACTGAAGCTTTCTTT

D: TRBD2
V: TRBV11-2
J: TRBJ2-7
size: once
CDR3: CASSKPSGRYEQYF
DNA: TGTGCCAGCAGCAAACCTAGCGGGAGGTACGAGCAGTACTTC

D: TRBD1
V: TRBV4-3
J: TRBJ1-4
size: NA
CDR3: CASSQGGTGWLGGEKLFF
DNA: TGCGCCAGCAGCCAAGGGGGGACAGGTTGGCTCGGGGGTGAAAAACTGTTTTTT

D: NA
V: TRBV6-1
J: TRBJ2-7
size: NA
CDR3: CASSEASGVITYEQYF
DNA: TGTGCCAGCAGTGAAGCGTCAGGGGTGATCACCTACGAGCAGTACTTC

D: TRBD1
V: TRBV28
J: TRBJ1-3
size: NA
CDR3: CASSLLTGGTGNTIYF
DNA: TGTGCCAGCAGTTTATTGACAGGGGGGACTGGAAACACCATATATTTT

D: TRBD1
V: TRBV7-8
J: TRBJ2-7
size: NA
CDR3: CASSSDRGPNEQYF
DNA: TGTGCCAGCAGCTCGGACAGGGGACCTAACGAGCAGTACTTC

D: TRBD1
V: TRBV5-6
J: TRBJ1-3
size: NA
CDR3: CASRLGTGGNSGNTIYF
DNA: TGTGCCAGCAGGTTAGGGACAGGGGGAAACTCTGGAAACACCATATATTTT

D: TRBD2
V: TRBV18
J: TRBJ2-3
size: NA
CDR3: CASSFASGRGTDTQYF
DNA: TGTGCCAGCTCATTTGCTAGCGGGAGGGGCACAGATACGCAGTATTTT

D: TRBD2
V: TRBV15
J: TRBJ2-3
size: NA
CDR3: CATSRERTSGFTDTQYF
DNA: TGTGCCACCAGCAGAGAAAGGACTAGCGGATTCACAGATACGCAGTATTTT

D: NA
V: TRBV9
J: TRBJ2-7
size: NA
CDR3: CASSVESVSYEQYF
DNA: TGTGCCAGCAGCGTAGAGTCGGTCTCCTACGAGCAGTACTTC

D: TRBD2
V: TRBV29-1
J: TRBJ2-7
size: few
CDR3: CSVEGLAGGRGVYEQYF
DNA: TGCAGCGTTGAGGGGCTAGCGGGCGGGAGGGGAGTGTACGAGCAGTACTTC

D: TRBD1
V: TRBV4-3
J: TRBJ1-5
size: NA
CDR3: CASSQDRGLGQPQHF
DNA: TGCGCCAGCAGCCAAGACAGGGGGCTTGGTCAGCCCCAGCATTTT

D: TRBD1
V: TRBV28
J: TRBJ1-6
size: NA
CDR3: CASSGPRTGRYNSPLHF
DNA: TGTGCCAGCAGCGGACCCCGGACAGGGAGGTATAATTCACCCCTCCACTTT

D: NA
V: TRBV6-1
J: TRBJ1-2
size: NA
CDR3: CASSDPGGTNYGYTF
DNA: TGTGCCAGCAGTGACCCGGGAGGGACTAACTATGGCTACACCTTC

D: NA
V: TRBV5-1
J: TRBJ1-4
size: NA
CDR3: CASSEGLVNEKLFF
DNA: TGCGCCAGCAGCGAGGGACTGGTTAATGAAAAACTGTTTTTT

D: NA
V: TRBV4-1
J: TRBJ2-3
size: NA
CDR3: CASSPDYTDTQYF
DNA: TGCGCCAGCAGCCCAGATTACACAGATACGCAGTATTTT

D: TRBD1
V: TRBV27
J: TRBJ1-5
size: NA
CDR3: CASSLKWGQVSHQPQHF
DNA: TGTGCCAGCAGTTTAAAGTGGGGACAGGTTTCACATCAGCCCCAGCATTTT

D: NA
V: TRBV6-5
J: TRBJ2-3
size: NA
CDR3: CASSPRGSTDTQYF
DNA: TGTGCCAGCAGTCCCCGGGGGAGCACAGATACGCAGTATTTT